The clone carrying this TCR beta chain has a handful of counts. What it binds is not known. The data stem from a study of post-analysis software for immune sequencing data. The overall study: The patients showed relapsing-remitting, secondary progressive and progressive-relapsing multiple sclerosis courses.

General study findings and limits: Samples from a shared batch, those prepared together, strongly co-clustered by F measure. Compared with controls, patients had more of 4 to 6 TRBV segments, including TRBV5-6, TRBV5-1 and TRBV20-1.

cDNA libraries for TCR beta contained unique molecular identifiers. Out of roughly 0.85 to 11 million T cells, a few hundred thousand cDNA molecules were generated. Using its own MiXCR run on the PCR reads, TCRdb lists one record per CDR3 protein. Of hundreds of thousands of distinct CDR3 sequences detected, 25% to 30% appear once; the ten largest clones hold around 0.6%. The germline V gene has CDR1 DFQATT and CDR2 SNEGSKA (reference sequence). The CDR3 runs to 14 residues. V lost 5 bases and J lost 2, with 16 bases in between. Input material: blood. The sequence was collected from a girl aged 10 to 17 with multiple sclerosis. The chain combines TRBV20-1 with TRBJ2-7; D is possibly TRBD1 (6 bases). This chain's CDR3 is CSAYKWDTTYEQYF. CDR3 coding DNA: TGCAGTGCTTATAAGTGGGACACCACCTACGAGCAGTACTTC.